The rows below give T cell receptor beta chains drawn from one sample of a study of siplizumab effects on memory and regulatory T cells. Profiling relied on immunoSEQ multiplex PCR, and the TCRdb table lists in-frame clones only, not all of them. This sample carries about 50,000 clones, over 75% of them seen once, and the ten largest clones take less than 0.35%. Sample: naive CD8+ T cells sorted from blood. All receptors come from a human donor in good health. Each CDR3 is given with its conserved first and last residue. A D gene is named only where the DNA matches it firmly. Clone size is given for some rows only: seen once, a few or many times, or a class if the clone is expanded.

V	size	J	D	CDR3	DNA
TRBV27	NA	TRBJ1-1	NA	CASSLIGPNTEAFF	TGTGCCAGCAGTTTAATAGGCCCGAACACTGAAGCTTTCTTT
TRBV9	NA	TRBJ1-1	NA	CASSLRGEYMYVNTEAFF	TGTGCCAGCAGTCTTAGGGGTGAATATATGTATGTGAACACTGAAGCTTTCTTT
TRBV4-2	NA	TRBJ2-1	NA	CASSQDREASSYNEQFF	TGTGCCAGCAGCCAAGATCGGGAAGCGAGCTCCTACAATGAGCAGTTCTTC
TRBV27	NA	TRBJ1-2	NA	CASSLSQGVGYTF	TGTGCCAGCAGTTTATCGCAGGGTGTTGGCTACACCTTC
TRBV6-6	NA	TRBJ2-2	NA	CASGKGEFTGELFF	TGTGCCAGCGGAAAGGGAGAGTTCACCGGGGAGCTGTTTTTT
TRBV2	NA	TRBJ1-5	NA	CASHGYSNQPQHF	TGTGCCAGCCACGGTTATAGCAATCAGCCCCAGCATTTT
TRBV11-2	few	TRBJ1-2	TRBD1	CASSLVRDRVIANYGYTF	TGTGCCAGCAGCTTAGTCAGGGACAGGGTGATAGCTAACTATGGCTACACCTTC
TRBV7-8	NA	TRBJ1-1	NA	CASSGQSNYGSTEAFF	TGTGCCAGCAGCGGACAGTCAAATTACGGGAGCACTGAAGCTTTCTTT
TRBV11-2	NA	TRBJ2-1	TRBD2	CASSLMSGGANEQFF	TGTGCCAGCAGCTTAATGAGCGGGGGGGCAAATGAGCAGTTCTTC
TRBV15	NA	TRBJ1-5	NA	CATSRDGARNQPQHF	TGTGCCACCAGCAGAGATGGAGCACGGAATCAGCCCCAGCATTTT
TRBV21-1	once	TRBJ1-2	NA	CASSRHTGDNYGYTF	TGTGCCAGCAGCAGACACACAGGGGATAACTATGGCTACACCTTC
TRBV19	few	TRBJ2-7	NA	CASSPAPHEQYF	TGTGCCAGTAGTCCAGCTCCCCACGAGCAGTACTTC
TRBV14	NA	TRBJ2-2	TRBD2	CASSQVSGRAGELFF	TGTGCCAGCAGCCAAGTCAGCGGGAGAGCTGGGGAGCTGTTTTTT
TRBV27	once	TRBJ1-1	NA	CASSYSLYTEAFF	TGTGCCAGCAGTTACTCCCTTTACACTGAAGCTTTCTTT
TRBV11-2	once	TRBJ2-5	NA	CASSLPYRQVDTQYF	TGTGCCAGCAGCTTACCGTATCGGCAGGTCGACACCCAGTACTTC
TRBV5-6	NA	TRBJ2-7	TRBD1	CASSPGQGDEQYF	TGTGCCAGCAGCCCAGGACAGGGTGACGAGCAGTACTTC
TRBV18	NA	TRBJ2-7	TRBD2	CASSPPTSRTYEQYF	TGTGCCAGCTCACCACCGACTAGCAGGACCTACGAGCAGTACTTC
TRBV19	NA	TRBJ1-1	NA	CASSYALVGTEAFF	TGTGCCAGTAGTTATGCCCTCGTGGGCACTGAAGCTTTCTTT
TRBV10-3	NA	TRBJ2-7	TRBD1	CAISEYGTDYEQYF	TGTGCCATCAGTGAGTACGGGACAGATTACGAGCAGTACTTC
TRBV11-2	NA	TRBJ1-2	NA	CASSLQGQGKGYGYTF	TGTGCCAGCAGCCTCCAAGGGCAGGGTAAAGGATATGGCTACACCTTC
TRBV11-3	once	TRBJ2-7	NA	CASSLRGRPYEQYF	TGTGCCAGCAGCTTACGGGGACGTCCTTACGAGCAGTACTTC
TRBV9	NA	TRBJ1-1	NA	CAGSGADLLNTEAFF	TGTGCCGGCTCTGGGGCAGATCTTTTGAACACTGAAGCTTTCTTT